The rows below give T cell receptor beta chains drawn from one sample of a study of PD-L1 blockade in urothelial cancer. TCRdb's copy holds only in-frame clones and misses some; the assay was immunoSEQ multiplex PCR. In the table there are tens of thousands of clones, roughly nine tenths of which are singletons. The source material was PBMCs, sampled around atezolizumab (anti-PD-L1) treatment. These receptors were obtained from a man between 65 and 79 years old with urothelial cancer. The CDR3 runs from the conserved cysteine through the conserved F or W. A D gene is named only where the DNA matches it firmly. Size tells how often a clone was seen (once, few, many) or the class of an expanded clone, and some rows leave it out.

size: NA; J: TRBJ2-3; V: TRBV2; D: NA; DNA: TGTGCCAGCAAGGGACTCCTAACAGATACGCAGTATTTT; CDR3: CASKGLLTDTQYF
size: NA; J: TRBJ2-2; V: TRBV27; D: NA; DNA: TGTGCCAGCAGTTTAGGGACAATAGAGGAGCTGTTTTTT; CDR3: CASSLGTIEELFF
size: NA; J: TRBJ2-5; V: TRBV6-6; D: TRBD2; DNA: TGTGCCAGCAGTTACGGCGGGGGGGAGACCCAGTACTTC; CDR3: CASSYGGGETQYF
size: NA; J: TRBJ2-5; V: TRBV7-2; D: TRBD2; DNA: TGTGCCAGCAGCCCGGGACTAACCCTCCAAGAGACCCAGTACTTC; CDR3: CASSPGLTLQETQYF
size: NA; J: TRBJ2-1; V: TRBV19; D: NA; DNA: TGTGCCAGTAGTATCGACAGGACTAGTGGGGATGAGCAGTTCTTC; CDR3: CASSIDRTSGDEQFF
size: NA; J: TRBJ2-1; V: TRBV10-1; D: TRBD2; DNA: TGCGCCAGCAGTGGGGGACTAGCGGGAGCCTACAATGAGCAGTTCTTC; CDR3: CASSGGLAGAYNEQFF
size: once; J: TRBJ2-7; V: TRBV6-1; D: NA; DNA: TGTGCCAGCAGTGGCACTTACGAGCAGTACTTC; CDR3: CASSGTYEQYF
size: NA; J: TRBJ1-1; V: TRBV5-8; D: TRBD1; DNA: TGTGCCAGCAGCTTGGGCCCGACAGGGGGAGCTTTCTTT; CDR3: CASSLGPTGGAFF
size: once; J: TRBJ1-1; V: TRBV7-7; D: TRBD1; DNA: TGTGCCAGCAGCTTAGTCGGGACAGGGGTTTTCACTGAAGCTTTCTTT; CDR3: CASSLVGTGVFTEAFF
size: few; J: TRBJ2-7; V: TRBV19; D: TRBD2; DNA: TGTGCCAGTAGTGGGCTAGCGGGAGGGTACGAGCAGTACTTC; CDR3: CASSGLAGGYEQYF
size: once; J: TRBJ2-2; V: TRBV6-5; D: TRBD2; DNA: TGTGCCAGCAAACGGACTAGCGGGACGACCGGGGAGCTGTTTTTT; CDR3: CASKRTSGTTGELFF
size: NA; J: TRBJ2-4; V: TRBV13; D: NA; DNA: TGTGCCAGCAGCGCGACGGGGACAAGCCTGGGGGCCAAAAACATTCAGTACTTC; CDR3: CASSATGTSLGAKNIQYF
size: NA; J: TRBJ1-4; V: TRBV5-1; D: TRBD1; DNA: TGCGCCAGCAGCTCACAGGGGTTGAATGAAAAACTGTTTTTT; CDR3: CASSSQGLNEKLFF
size: NA; J: TRBJ2-3; V: TRBV7-3; D: NA; DNA: TGTGCCAGCTCTTTACCGGGTCCCGTATTGTATTTT; CDR3: CASSLPGPVLYF
size: NA; J: TRBJ1-2; V: TRBV10-2; D: NA; DNA: TGCGCCAGCGGTATACAACAGTTTAAGGGCTACACCTTC; CDR3: CASGIQQFKGYTF
size: NA; J: TRBJ2-7; V: TRBV18; D: TRBD1; DNA: TGTGCCAGCTCACAACAGGACGGACAGGGGGCCTACGAGCAGTACTTC; CDR3: CASSQQDGQGAYEQYF
size: NA; J: TRBJ1-2; V: TRBV28; D: TRBD1; DNA: TGTGCCAGCAGTTCTGGGACAGGGGTTTACTATGGCTACACCTTC; CDR3: CASSSGTGVYYGYTF
size: NA; J: TRBJ2-1; V: TRBV19; D: TRBD2; DNA: TGTGCCAGTCGAGAGGGAGCGGGGGTAGAGCAGTTCTTC; CDR3: CASREGAGVEQFF
size: NA; J: TRBJ2-3; V: TRBV7-3; D: TRBD1; DNA: TGTGCCAGCAGCTCTCCAGGGGGCGGTAGCACAGATACGCAGTATTTT; CDR3: CASSSPGGGSTDTQYF
size: NA; J: TRBJ1-5; V: TRBV21-1; D: NA; DNA: TGTGCCAGCAGCAAAGAACCAGGGTGCCGACCCCAGCATTTT; CDR3: CASSKEPGCRPQHF
size: once; J: TRBJ1-3; V: TRBV27; D: NA; DNA: TGTGCCAGCAGTTTTAATACTGGAAACACCATATATTTT; CDR3: CASSFNTGNTIYF
size: NA; J: TRBJ2-1; V: TRBV9; D: NA; DNA: TGTGCCAGCAGCGGCCCTAGCGTCACTAGCTCCTACAATGAGCAGTTCTTC; CDR3: CASSGPSVTSSYNEQFF
size: NA; J: TRBJ1-2; V: TRBV5-8; D: NA; DNA: TGTGCCAGCAGCTTGGCCCTTACTTGGGGCTACACCTTC; CDR3: CASSLALTWGYTF
size: NA; J: TRBJ1-5; V: TRBV7-9; D: TRBD1; DNA: TGTGCCAGCAGCTTAGCGGGACAGGCTAATCAGCCCCAGCATTTT; CDR3: CASSLAGQANQPQHF
size: NA; J: TRBJ2-7; V: TRBV6-1; D: NA; DNA: TGTGCCAGCAGTGAAACAGGTGTCAGGGAGCAGTACTTC; CDR3: CASSETGVREQYF
size: NA; J: TRBJ1-1; V: TRBV6-6; D: NA; DNA: TGTGCCAGCAGTCCCCTTATGAACACTGAAGCTTTCTTT; CDR3: CASSPLMNTEAFF
size: NA; J: TRBJ2-7; V: TRBV18; D: NA; DNA: TGTGCCAGCTCACCACCGGCCTCCTACGAGCAGTACTTC; CDR3: CASSPPASYEQYF
size: NA; J: TRBJ2-2; V: TRBV6-1; D: NA; DNA: TGTGCCAGCAGTGAATATCGAGGAACCGGGGAGCTGTTTTTT; CDR3: CASSEYRGTGELFF
size: NA; J: TRBJ1-5; V: TRBV4-1; D: NA; DNA: TGCGCCAGCAGCCAAGATCTGATCCCGGAGGGTCAGCCCCAGCATTTT; CDR3: CASSQDLIPEGQPQHF
size: NA; J: TRBJ2-5; V: TRBV9; D: TRBD1; DNA: TGTGCCAGCAGCCGCGACAGGGGGCGGGAGACCCAGTACTTC; CDR3: CASSRDRGRETQYF
size: NA; J: TRBJ1-5; V: TRBV28; D: NA; DNA: TGTGCCAGCAGTTTATGGGTTGGAGGGACGGGCAATCAGCCCCAGCATTTT; CDR3: CASSLWVGGTGNQPQHF
size: NA; J: TRBJ2-7; V: TRBV5-4; D: TRBD2; DNA: TGTGCCAGCAGCGCGGCAGGGACTAGCGGGACCTACGAGCAGTACTTC; CDR3: CASSAAGTSGTYEQYF
size: few; J: TRBJ2-7; V: TRBV5-1; D: NA; DNA: TGCGCCAGCAGCTTGGCCCCAGACGGGGCGGGGTACGAGCAGTACTTC; CDR3: CASSLAPDGAGYEQYF
size: NA; J: TRBJ2-5; V: TRBV29-1; D: TRBD2; DNA: TGCAGCGTTGAAGTGAGCGGGAGGGACCAAGAGACCCAGTACTTC; CDR3: CSVEVSGRDQETQYF
size: NA; J: TRBJ2-7; V: TRBV11-2; D: TRBD2; DNA: TGTGCCAGCAGCTTGGGCGGGAGAGTCTACGAGCAGTACTTC; CDR3: CASSLGGRVYEQYF
size: NA; J: TRBJ2-3; V: TRBV13; D: NA; DNA: TGTGCCAGCAGCTTAGGCGGTTGGAGGTTAGAAGGCACAGATACGCAGTATTTT; CDR3: CASSLGGWRLEGTDTQYF
size: NA; J: TRBJ2-7; V: TRBV28; D: TRBD1; DNA: TGTGCCAGCAGTTCGGGACAGAACTACGAGCAGTACTTC; CDR3: CASSSGQNYEQYF
size: NA; J: TRBJ2-7; V: TRBV18; D: TRBD1; DNA: TGTGCCAGCTCACCACTCGTAGGGGGCGTCTCCTACGAGCAGTACTTC; CDR3: CASSPLVGGVSYEQYF
size: NA; J: TRBJ2-2; V: TRBV28; D: TRBD2; DNA: TGTGCCAGCAGCCCGACCCCGGGACTAGCGGGAGCATATACCGGGGAGCTGTTTTTT; CDR3: CASSPTPGLAGAYTGELFF
size: NA; J: TRBJ1-1; V: TRBV14; D: TRBD1; DNA: TGTGCCAGCAGTCCACAGGGGACCCCGGTAGAAGCTTTCTTT; CDR3: CASSPQGTPVEAFF
size: NA; J: TRBJ2-1; V: TRBV2; D: NA; DNA: TGTGCCAGCAATGCTGAGCTCTCAGGTAATGAGCAGTTCTTC; CDR3: CASNAELSGNEQFF
size: NA; J: TRBJ1-1; V: TRBV19; D: NA; DNA: TGTGCCAGTAGTATAGATTATTCCCGGCAGGGGAAGATTGGCACTGAAGCTTTCTTT; CDR3: CASSIDYSRQGKIGTEAFF
size: NA; J: TRBJ2-7; V: TRBV9; D: NA; DNA: TGTGCCAGCAGCGTCGGTGGGGCTACCTACGAGCAGTACTTC; CDR3: CASSVGGATYEQYF
size: NA; J: TRBJ1-1; V: TRBV19; D: NA; DNA: TGTGCCAGTAGTTTCGGTCTGAACACTGAAGCTTTCTTT; CDR3: CASSFGLNTEAFF
size: NA; J: TRBJ2-6; V: TRBV7-6; D: TRBD2; DNA: TGTGCCAGCAGCTTATTGGGACGGGAGGGCTGGGGGGCCAACGTCCTGACTTTC; CDR3: CASSLLGREGWGANVLTF
size: NA; J: TRBJ1-1; V: TRBV5-1; D: TRBD1; DNA: TGCGCCAGCAGCTTGGGGGACAGAGTAACTAACACTGAAGCTTTCTTT; CDR3: CASSLGDRVTNTEAFF
size: NA; J: TRBJ1-2; V: TRBV10-1; D: NA; DNA: TGCGCCAGCAGTCTCTCGGAGGACTATGGCTACACCTTC; CDR3: CASSLSEDYGYTF
size: NA; J: TRBJ2-5; V: TRBV15; D: NA; DNA: TGTGCCACCAGCAGAAGAAACAGGGAAGAGACCCAGTACTTC; CDR3: CATSRRNREETQYF
size: once; J: TRBJ2-4; V: TRBV9; D: NA; DNA: TGTGCCAGCAGCCCCGATAGGAGGGACATTCAGTACTTC; CDR3: CASSPDRRDIQYF
size: NA; J: TRBJ1-2; V: TRBV7-9; D: TRBD1; DNA: TGTGCCAGCAGCTTAGCGGGACAGCACCTTTTGGGCTACACCTTC; CDR3: CASSLAGQHLLGYTF
size: NA; J: TRBJ1-3; V: TRBV30; D: TRBD1; DNA: TGTGCCTGGAGACGGGACAGCGCTGGAAACACCATATATTTT; CDR3: CAWRRDSAGNTIYF
size: once; J: TRBJ2-3; V: TRBV7-9; D: NA; DNA: TGTGCCAGCAGCCGAGCCACAGATACGCAGTATTTT; CDR3: CASSRATDTQYF
size: NA; J: TRBJ2-1; V: TRBV6-5; D: NA; DNA: TGTGCCAGCAGTTACGCAGGGTTGCCCAATGAGCAGTTCTTC; CDR3: CASSYAGLPNEQFF
size: NA; J: TRBJ2-7; V: TRBV10-3; D: NA; DNA: TGTGCCATCAGTGTGGAAGACACTTCCTACGAGCAGTACTTC; CDR3: CAISVEDTSYEQYF
size: NA; J: TRBJ2-7; V: TRBV9; D: NA; DNA: TGTGCCAGCAGCGTAAGCCTTTCGGACGAGCAGTACTTC; CDR3: CASSVSLSDEQYF